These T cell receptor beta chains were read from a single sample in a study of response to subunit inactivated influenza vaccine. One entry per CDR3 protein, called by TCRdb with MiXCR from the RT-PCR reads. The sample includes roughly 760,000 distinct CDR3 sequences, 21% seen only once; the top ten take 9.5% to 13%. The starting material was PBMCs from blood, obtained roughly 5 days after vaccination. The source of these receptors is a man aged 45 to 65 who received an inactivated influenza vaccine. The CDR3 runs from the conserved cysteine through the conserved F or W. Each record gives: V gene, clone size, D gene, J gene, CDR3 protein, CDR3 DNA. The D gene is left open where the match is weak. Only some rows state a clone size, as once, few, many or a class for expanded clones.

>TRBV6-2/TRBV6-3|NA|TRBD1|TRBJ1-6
CASRHRQGDNSPLHF
TGTGCCAGCAGGCACCGACAGGGCGACAATTCACCCCTCCACTTT
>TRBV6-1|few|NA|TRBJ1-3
CASSEPRTGSTGNTIYF
TGTGCCAGCAGTGAACCCCGGACGGGGTCTACTGGAAACACCATATATTTT
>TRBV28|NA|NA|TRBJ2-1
CASSFLGRTFEQFF
TGTGCCAGCAGTTTCTTGGGGAGGACTTTTGAGCAGTTCTTC
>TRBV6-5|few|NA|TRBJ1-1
CASSYSIYENTEAFF
TGTGCCAGCAGTTACTCGATTTACGAGAACACTGAAGCTTTCTTT
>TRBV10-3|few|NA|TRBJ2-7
CAISSRRGYEQYF
TGTGCCATCAGTTCCCGTAGGGGTTACGAGCAGTACTTC
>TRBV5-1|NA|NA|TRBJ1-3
CASSLGAGNTIYF
TGTGCCAGCAGCTTAGGGGCTGGAAACACCATATATTTT
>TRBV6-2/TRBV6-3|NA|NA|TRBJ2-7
CASSYVGGSYEQYF
TGTGCCAGCAGTTACGTAGGGGGCTCCTACGAGCAGTACTTC
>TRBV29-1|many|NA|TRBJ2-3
CSGVTGSSTDTQYF
TGCAGCGGGGTTACAGGGTCTAGCACAGATACGCAGTATTTT
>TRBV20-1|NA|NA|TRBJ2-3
CSARPTGTSTDTQYF
TGCAGTGCTAGACCGACCGGGACTAGCACAGATACGCAGTATTTT
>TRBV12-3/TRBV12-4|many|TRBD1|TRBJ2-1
CASSSTRRDRGNNEQFF
TGTGCCAGCAGTAGTACGCGCCGGGACAGGGGGAACAATGAGCAGTTCTTC
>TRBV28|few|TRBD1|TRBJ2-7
CASGDKFIWALDRGYEQYF
TGTGCCAGCGGTGATAAGTTTATTTGGGCATTGGACAGGGGCTACGAGCAGTACTTC
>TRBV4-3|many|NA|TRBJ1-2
CASSQDYPPTINYGYTF
TGCGCCAGCAGCCAAGACTACCCCCCTACCATAAACTATGGCTACACCTTC
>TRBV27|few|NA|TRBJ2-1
CASGAGTLPGYNEQFF
TGTGCCAGCGGGGCGGGGACTCTCCCCGGATACAATGAGCAGTTCTTC
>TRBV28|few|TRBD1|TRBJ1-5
CASSDRGLNQPQHF
TGTGCCAGCAGCGACAGGGGCCTGAATCAGCCCCAGCATTTT
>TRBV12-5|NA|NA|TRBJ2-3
CASGLAWTNSHTDTQYF
TGTGCTAGTGGTTTGGCATGGACAAACTCTCACACAGATACGCAGTATTTT
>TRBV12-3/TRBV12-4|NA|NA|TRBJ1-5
CASSLAQGQSQPQHF
TGTGCCAGCAGTTTAGCCCAAGGACAGTCTCAGCCCCAGCATTTT
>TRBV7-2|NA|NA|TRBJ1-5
CASSEGLGHTSNQPQHF
TGTGCCAGCAGCGAGGGGCTGGGACACACTAGCAATCAGCCCCAGCATTTT
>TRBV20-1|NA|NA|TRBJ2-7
CSARSERSHYEQYF
TGCAGTGCTAGGTCGGAGCGGAGCCACTACGAGCAGTACTTC